The 28 T cell receptor beta chains below were found in one sample sequenced in a study of cytomegalovirus exposure and HLA in healthy donors. The PCR made use of 60 Vbeta and 13 Jbeta primers. Here immunoSEQ multiplex PCR was the method, and the copy in TCRdb shows in-frame clones only, minus some. The data show 90,000 to 130,000 clones, around 86% seen once. The sequenced sample was PBMCs. Receptor source: a man aged 35 to 55 in good health and CMV-seronegative.

The V gene is TRBV7-9, the J gene TRBJ1-2; D remains unclear. Germline V gives CDR1 SEHNR, CDR2 FQNEAQ (reference sequence). V was trimmed by 4 bases and J by 7 bases, leaving 10 bases between them. The CDR3 covers 12 residues. The CDR3 spells CASSSSISGYTF. For the CDR3, the DNA is TGTGCCAGCAGCTCGTCTATAAGTGGCTACACCTTC.

This clone has only a few counts. V gene TRBV6-5 combines with J gene TRBJ2-1; D might be TRBD1 (6 bases). V was cut by 2 bases and J by 4 bases, with 9 bases left in between. The germline V gene has CDR1 MNHEY and CDR2 SVGAGI. The CDR3 extends over 14 amino acids. The CDR3 region has the DNA TGTGCCAGCAGTTACGTGACAGGTTACAATGAGCAGTTCTTC. Encoded protein: CASSYVTGYNEQFF.

This chain links TRBV27 with TRBJ1-5; 7 bases are a match to TRBD1. Germline values: CDR1 MNHEY, CDR2 SMNVEV (reference sequence). Trimming at V came to 0 bases and at J to 5 bases, leaving 4 bases not matched to a gene. The CDR3 contains 15 residues. The CDR3 region is CASSLSRQGHQPQHF. The CDR3 coding sequence is TGTGCCAGCAGTTTATCGCGACAGGGTCATCAGCCCCAGCATTTT.

This chain uses TRBV4-2 with TRBJ1-1, with 9 bases matching TRBD1. The CDR3 contains 16 residues. V lost 4 bases to trimming and J lost 1 base; unmatched junction nucleotides: 7. Per germline, CDR1 LGHNA and CDR2 YNFKEQ. Here the CDR3 reads CASSPAGQGSNTEAFF. The CDR3 DNA reads TGTGCCAGCAGCCCCGCCGGACAGGGGTCGAACACTGAAGCTTTCTTT.

This chain connects TRBV7-2 to TRBJ2-7, with 9 bases aligning to TRBD1. Trimming took 4 bases from V and 2 from J; bases not matched to a gene: 6. There are 15 residues in the CDR3. Germline V gives CDR1 SGHTA, CDR2 FQGNSA. The DNA of the CDR3 is TGTGCCAGCAGCTCAACCGGGACAGGGACCTACGAGCAGTACTTC. Amino acids: CASSSTGTGTYEQYF. Full variable domain (rest looked up from reference TRBV7-2 and TRBJ2-7): GAGVSQSPSNKVTEKGKDVELRCDPISGHTALYWYRQSLGQGLEFLIYFQGNSAPDKSGLPSDRFSAERTGGSVSTLTIQRTQQEDSAVYLCASSSTGTGTYEQYFGPGTRLTVT.

This clone was observed a handful of times. The sample carries other DNA sequences with the same CDR3. The chain combines TRBV5-1 with TRBJ2-1; 7 bases align to TRBD1. V trimming: 0 bases; J trimming: 6 bases; junction bases outside the gene matches: 0. Germline-derived CDR1 and CDR2 are SGHRS and YFSETQ. This CDR3 spans 13 amino acids. The CDR3 spells CASSLAGGNEQFF. The CDR3 region has the DNA TGCGCCAGCAGCTTGGCAGGGGGCAATGAGCAGTTCTTC. Using reference TRBV5-1 and TRBJ2-1 for the parts outside the CDR3, the full variable domain is KAGVTQTPRYLIKTRGQQVTLSCSPISGHRSVSWYQQTPGQGLQFLFEYFSETQRNKGNFPGRFSGRQFSNSRSEMNVSTLELGDSALYLCASSLAGGNEQFFGPGTRLTVL.

The chain couples TRBV18 to TRBJ1-4; 9 positions agree with TRBD1. Trimming took 2 bases from V and 7 from J; bases not matched to a gene: 2. CDR3 size: 14 residues. Germline loops: CDR1 KGHSH, CDR2 LQKENI. The CDR3 DNA follows: TGTGCCAGCTCACCAGGGACAGGGCCTGAAAAACTGTTTTTT. Protein product: CASSPGTGPEKLFF. The full variable domain, rest sourced from reference TRBV18 and TRBJ1-4, is NAGVMQNPRHLVRRRGQEARLRCSPMKGHSHVYWYRQLPEEGLKFMVYLQKENIIDESGMPKERFSAEFPKEGPSILRIQQVVRGDSAAYFCASSPGTGPEKLFFGSGTQLSVL.

The rearrangement links TRBV28 to TRBJ1-1; 7 positions match TRBD1. This CDR3 spans 12 amino acids. J was trimmed by 10 bases and V by 3 bases; bases with no gene match: 5. The germline V gene has CDR1 MDHEN and CDR2 SYDVKM. The CDR3 here is CASSLNTGVAFF. CDR3 DNA sequence: TGTGCCAGCAGTTTGAATACAGGGGTAGCTTTCTTT.

The rearrangement uses TRBV28 and TRBJ1-1; TRBD1 is a possible D gene (6 bases). The CDR3 sequence is 15 residues long. Per germline, CDR1 MDHEN and CDR2 SYDVKM. V shed 5 bases and J shed 1 base, with 14 bases lying between them. CDR3 amino acids: CASSKSGTPNTEAFF. Written as DNA, the CDR3 is TGTGCCAGCAGTAAGAGCGGGACACCGAACACTGAAGCTTTCTTT. Drawing the rest from reference TRBV28 and TRBJ1-1, the complete variable domain is DVKVTQSSRYLVKRTGEKVFLECVQDMDHENMFWYRQDPGLGLRLIYFSYDVKMKEKGDIPEGYSVSREKKERFSLILESASTNQTSMYLCASSKSGTPNTEAFFGQGTRLTVV.

The genes are TRBV6-5 and TRBJ1-3; weak D call: TRBD1 (6 bases). Germline V gives CDR1 MNHEY, CDR2 SVGAGI. The CDR3 length is 14 residues. Trimming pared 7 bases from V and 4 bases from J, leaving 14 bases between. The CDR3 loop is CASIASGTGNTIYF. In DNA, the CDR3 is TGTGCCAGCATCGCATCCGGGACAGGAAACACCATATATTTT.

This clone was seen more than once but under ten times. The V and J genes are TRBV9 and TRBJ1-2; possible D gene TRBD1, 5 bases. V was trimmed by 4 bases and J by 4 bases, leaving 23 bases between them. The CDR3 sequence is 17 residues long. Germline lookup yields CDR1 SGDLS and CDR2 YYNGEE. CDR3 in amino acids: CASSPQVSRSRLYGYTF. The DNA of the CDR3 is TGTGCCAGCAGCCCACAGGTCTCTCGAAGCCGCCTCTATGGCTACACCTTC.

Only one count was recorded for this clone. The CDR3 region is CSASTGLGYTF. The DNA of the CDR3 is TGCAGTGCTAGCACAGGGCTCGGCTACACCTTC. This chain joins TRBV20-1 and TRBJ1-2; perhaps TRBD1 as D (6 bases). CDR3 length equals 11 residues. The germline V and J ends were trimmed by 3 bases and 8 bases, with 10 bases remaining between them. The germline gives CDR1 DFQATT, CDR2 SNEGSKA (reference sequence).

This rearrangement joins TRBV6-1 to TRBJ1-5, with a tentative D call TRBD1 (5 bases). CDR3 size: 15 residues. With 2 bases removed from V and 6 bases from J, the gap between germline ends came to 14 bases. Germline values: CDR1 MNHNS, CDR2 SASEGT. The chain's CDR3 is CASSENWGGVQPQHF. The CDR3, as DNA: TGTGCCAGCAGTGAAAATTGGGGCGGAGTTCAGCCCCAGCATTTT.

V is TRBV5-6 and J is TRBJ2-5, with D perhaps matching TRBD1 (5 bases). The V end lost 4 bases, the J end lost 5 bases, and 9 bases lay between the germline ends. CDR1 and CDR2 (germline): SGHDT, YYEEEE. CDR3 size: 12 residues. The CDR3 coding sequence is TGTGCCAGCAGCCGTAGACAGGAGACCCAGTACTTC. It is translated as CASSRRQETQYF.

The chain carries TRBV14 and TRBJ1-1, with 7 bases lining up with TRBD1. The V and J ends lost 6 bases and 7 bases, in that order; junction bases with no gene match: 8. The CDR3 spans 13 residues. From germline, CDR1 is SGHDN and CDR2 FVKESK. The CDR3 coding sequence is TGTGCCAGCAGGCAAACAGGGGCGGTTGAAGCTTTCTTT. Its translation is CASRQTGAVEAFF.

The rearrangement joins TRBV6-5 to TRBJ1-1, with D possibly being TRBD1 (5 bases). This CDR3 is built from 15 residues. V dropped 5 bases and J dropped 7 bases, with 20 bases sitting between them. Germline-derived CDR1 and CDR2 are MNHEY and SVGAGI. CDR3 in DNA: TGTGCCAGCAGTCCTAGGAAACAGGCCACCTTTGAAGCTTTCTTT. It specifies CASSPRKQATFEAFF.

The chain combines TRBV7-2 with TRBJ1-2, with a weak D call TRBD1 (6 bases). The CDR3 runs to 15 residues. Germline V lookup: CDR1 SGHTA, CDR2 FQGNSA. V was shortened by 1 base and J by 6 bases, with 15 bases between the two germline ends. CDR3 coding DNA: TGTGCCAGCAGCTTAGAACAGGGAGTACATGATGGCTACACCTTC. Encoded protein: CASSLEQGVHDGYTF.

To note about this clone: Different DNA sequences within this sample yield the same CDR3. V usage is TRBV6-5 and J usage is TRBJ2-2; tentative D call: TRBD2 (6 bases). This CDR3 contains 13 residues. V lost 1 base and J lost 8, with 8 bases in between. Germline-derived CDR1 and CDR2 are MNHEY and SVGAGI. The CDR3 DNA reads TGTGCCAGCAGTTACTGGGGGAGGGGGGAGCTGTTTTTT. Its translation: CASSYWGRGELFF.

The chain carries TRBV5-1 and TRBJ2-1; TRBD2 agrees at 8 bases. The V gene end was trimmed by 2 bases and the J gene end by 5 bases; junction bases not matched to a gene: 3. This CDR3 is 14 amino acids long. The germline V gene encodes CDR1 SGHRS and CDR2 YFSETQ. In nucleotides, the CDR3 is TGCGCCAGCAGCTTAAGTAGCGGGGACAATGAGCAGTTCTTC. Translating gives CASSLSSGDNEQFF.

The rearrangement uses TRBV15 and TRBJ2-5; 7 nucleotides align to TRBD1. Per the germline V gene, CDR1 is LNHNV and CDR2 is YYDKDF (reference sequence). V was pared by 1 base and J by 1 base, with 0 bases of the junction left unmatched. This CDR3 contains 14 residues. The CDR3 bases are TGTGCCACCAGCAGAGGACAGGGCCAAGAGACCCAGTACTTC. Its translation: CATSRGQGQETQYF.

The chain is built from TRBV6-5 and TRBJ2-7; 10 bases are shared with TRBD1. Germline V gene lookup returns CDR1 MNHEY and CDR2 SVGAGI. V lost 2 bases and J lost 4; bases outside the gene matches: 8. This CDR3 region has 16 residues. CDR3 sequence reads: CASSYGQPGQGYEQYF. DNA for the CDR3: TGTGCCAGCAGTTACGGTCAACCGGGACAGGGGTACGAGCAGTACTTC.

The chain employs TRBV28 and TRBJ1-1; D uncertain. The length of the CDR3 is 12 residues. Germline lookup yields CDR1 MDHEN and CDR2 SYDVKM. With 5 bases removed from V and 5 bases from J, the gap between germline ends came to 9 bases. Here the CDR3 DNA reads TGTGCCAGCAGTCTCGCGTGGACTGAAGCTTTCTTT. This gives the protein CASSLAWTEAFF.

The chain is built from TRBV28 and TRBJ1-2, with D possibly being TRBD1 (5 bases). Germline V CDR1 and CDR2: MDHEN, SYDVKM. V lost 3 bases and J lost 2, with 10 bases in between. The length of the CDR3 is 14 residues. The CDR3 DNA reads as TGTGCCAGCAGTTTCCCCGACAGAAACTATGGCTACACCTTC. This encodes CASSFPDRNYGYTF.

V and J are TRBV5-6 and TRBJ1-4; D is unclear. This CDR3 spans 14 amino acids. Per germline, CDR1 SGHDT and CDR2 YYEEEE. Trimming pared 3 bases from V and 4 bases from J, leaving 10 bases between. The CDR3 region has the DNA TGTGCCAGCAGCTCTGGAGCCTTTAATGAAAAACTGTTTTTT. Translating gives CASSSGAFNEKLFF.

This rearrangement joins TRBV6-5 to TRBJ1-6; no firm D call. V gave up 6 bases and J gave up 10 bases, with 16 bases separating them. CDR1 and CDR2 (germline): MNHEY, SVGAGI. The CDR3 consists of 14 residues. DNA for the CDR3: TGTGCCAGCAGGGAGGAGGGTCTCAGGTCACCCCTCCACTTT. Encoded protein: CASREEGLRSPLHF.

This chain joins TRBV5-1 and TRBJ2-3; TRBD1 matches 7 bases. The CDR3 runs 14 residues. Trimming took 4 bases from V and 6 from J; bases not matched to a gene: 8. From germline, CDR1 is SGHRS and CDR2 YFSETQ. The CDR3 sequence is CASSITGQKDTQYF. CDR3 DNA sequence: TGCGCCAGCAGCATAACGGGACAGAAGGATACGCAGTATTTT.

The chain has TRBV19 and TRBJ2-7; 8 nucleotides match TRBD1. Germline assignment: CDR1 LNHDA and CDR2 SQIVND (reference sequence). The CDR3 sequence is 20 residues long. J was trimmed by 1 base and V by 4 bases; bases with no gene match: 21. CDR3 region: CASSTFPVRGSGQASYEQYF. The CDR3 DNA is TGTGCCAGTAGTACATTTCCGGTAAGGGGATCGGGACAGGCTTCCTACGAGCAGTACTTC.

This clone has just one count. The CDR3 DNA reads TGTGCCAGCAGCGTGAGCGGGGCGGCAGATACGCAGTATTTT. This translates into CASSVSGAADTQYF. The chain joins TRBV9 to TRBJ2-3; 7 nucleotides align to TRBD2. The CDR3 has 14 residues. Germline CDR1 SGDLS, CDR2 YYNGEE. The junction had 4 bases not matched to a gene; V was cut back by 2 bases and J by 4 bases.